This T cell receptor (beta chain) appears in the sequencing data of a study of CD8 T cells in ankylosing spondylitis. General observations from the study: In ankylosing spondylitis patients, matched synovial fluid reportedly showed significant enrichment of disease-linked clones. A TCR beta motif made of under 10 highly homologous variants seemed typical of ankylosing spondylitis blood. Reactive arthritis synovial fluid and blood previously showed some of these motif variants.

Trimming removed 4 bases from V and 1 base from J, with 10 bases in between. The CDR3 is made up of 14 amino acids. The germline V gene has CDR1 SGHRS and CDR2 YFSETQ. With molecular barcodes, quantitative 5'-RACE was used to make the TCR beta libraries. Each CDR3 protein is one row after TCRdb ran MiXCR on the 5' RACE reads. Among about 220,000 distinct CDR3 sequences, over 9.5% were seen once, and the ten largest hold roughly a fifth. Ten or more counts support this clonotype. Its antigen is not identified. This TCR was recovered from a male donor with ankylosing spondylitis or in good health (not recorded which). This sequence joins TRBV5-1 and TRBJ2-3; D is perhaps TRBD1 or TRBD2 (5 bases each). The sequenced sample was blood, either unsorted or a sorted T cell fraction (not recorded which). CDR3 in amino acids: CASSRDAGTDTQYF. The CDR3 DNA sequence: TGCGCCAGCAGCCGGGACGCCGGCACAGATACGCAGTATTTT.